A single sample is the source of the 30 T cell receptor beta chains below, sequenced in a study of T cell responses to AZD1222 COVID-19 vaccine. Using immunoSEQ multiplex PCR, the repertoire was profiled, and TCRdb retains in-frame clones only, with some absent. The sample yields 60,000 to 75,000 clones, roughly 85% seen once. The source material was peripheral blood, sampled 28 days after the second AZD1222 dose. These TCRs come from an adult who received the AZD1222 COVID-19 vaccine.

With respect to this clone: A read error may produce the germline difference seen at one junction end. The same CDR3 is also encoded by other DNA sequences in this sample. The V call is TRBV4-3, the J call TRBJ2-7; D uncertain. The CDR3 is made up of 15 amino acids. Germline CDR1 LGHNA, CDR2 YSLEER. CDR3 protein: CASSQITSSSYEQYF. DNA of the CDR3: TGCGCCAGTAGCCAAATAACGTCTAGCTCCTACGAGCAGTACTTC.

Regarding this clone: Other DNA sequences in the same sample also yield this CDR3. J is TRBJ1-5 and V is TRBV6-5, with a possible D match to TRBD1 (5 bases). Per the germline V gene, CDR1 is MNHEY and CDR2 is SVGAGI. The V and J ends lost 0 bases and 2 bases respectively, with 8 bases between them. The CDR3 has 15 amino acids. CDR3 protein: CASSYSSRGNQPQHF. The CDR3 DNA sequence: TGTGCCAGCAGTTACTCGAGCAGGGGCAATCAGCCCCAGCATTTT.

CDR3 sequence reads: CASSSTVLRTYNEQFF. Here the CDR3 DNA reads TGTGCCAGCAGCAGCACAGTACTGAGGACCTACAATGAGCAGTTCTTC. The chain employs TRBV7-8 and TRBJ2-1; D is undetermined. V lost 5 bases to trimming and J lost 2 bases, with 16 bases between them. This CDR3 contains 16 residues. Per germline, CDR1 SGHVS and CDR2 FQNEAQ.

The chain couples TRBV4-2 to TRBJ2-7, with D uncertain. V was pared by 4 bases and J by 3 bases, with 25 bases between. This CDR3 spans 18 amino acids. CDR1 and CDR2 from the germline V gene are LGHNA and YNFKEQ. The CDR3 loop is CASSPTAFKVLGFYEQYF. CDR3 DNA: TGTGCCAGCAGCCCGACCGCGTTTAAGGTGCTGGGATTCTACGAGCAGTACTTC.

This CDR3 reads CASSLSRQNYGYTF. The CDR3, as DNA: TGTGCCAGCAGTTTATCCCGCCAGAACTATGGCTACACCTTC. The V and J genes are TRBV27 and TRBJ1-2; no firm D call. The ends were cut back, 0 bases at V and 2 bases at J, with 7 bases in the middle. Looked up from germline, CDR1 is MNHEY and CDR2 is SMNVEV (reference sequence). This CDR3 region has 14 residues.

This clone was recorded once. The rearrangement links TRBV6-5 to TRBJ2-1; D might be TRBD1 (6 bases). The CDR3 totals 16 residues. The germline CDR1 and CDR2 sequences are MNHEY and SVGAGI. V lost 2 bases, J lost 10 bases, and 21 bases lay in between. CDR3 nucleotides: TGTGCCAGCAGTTACAAGGGGACAAGACCCCGTAGGGAGCAGTTCTTC. Amino acids: CASSYKGTRPRREQFF.

The V call is TRBV2, the J call TRBJ2-7, with 7 nucleotides matching TRBD1. The length of the CDR3 is 14 residues. Unmatched junction bases numbered 8, after V lost 8 bases and J lost 1 base. CDR1 SNHLY and CDR2 FYNNEI come from the germline V gene. The CDR3: CASGVGTDSYEQYF. CDR3 in DNA: TGTGCCAGCGGGGTGGGGACAGATTCCTACGAGCAGTACTTC.

The genes are TRBV5-1 and TRBJ2-5, with D possibly TRBD1 on 6 matching bases. This CDR3 region has 14 residues. Trimming took 2 bases from V and 1 from J, leaving 9 bases between them. Germline V gene data show CDR1 as SGHRS and CDR2 as YFSETQ. The CDR3 DNA sequence: TGCGCCAGCAGCTTACAGGGTTTCCAAGAGACCCAGTACTTC. It yields the protein CASSLQGFQETQYF.

The V and J genes are TRBV3-1 (or the pseudogene TRBV3-2) and TRBJ1-5; no firm D call. In germline, CDR1 is LGHDT, CDR2 YNNKEL (reference sequence). Trimming cost V 3 bases and J 2 bases, with 11 bases left between them. The CDR3 has 15 amino acids. The CDR3 spells CASSQTPGGNQPQHF. CDR3 bases: TGTGCCAGCAGCCAGACCCCGGGCGGCAATCAGCCCCAGCATTTT.

This clone has only a few counts. This chain uses TRBV7-8 with TRBJ2-2; 8 bases match TRBD1. Per the germline V gene, CDR1 is SGHVS and CDR2 is FQNEAQ. The CDR3 runs to 20 residues. The V segment lost 2 bases and the J segment 4 bases; nucleotides outside the gene matches: 18. The CDR3 is CASSLLLGRQGARSTGELFF. The CDR3 DNA reads as TGTGCCAGCAGCTTATTATTAGGACGGCAGGGGGCGAGAAGCACCGGGGAGCTGTTTTTT.

A few counts support this clone. This sequence joins TRBV7-2 and TRBJ2-1; D unclear. V shed 1 base and J shed 7 bases, with 8 bases lying between them. From germline, CDR1 is SGHTA and CDR2 FQGNSA. The CDR3 is 13 residues long. The CDR3 region has the DNA TGTGCCAGCAGCTTAGGGATGGGGAATGAGCAGTTCTTC. Translating gives CASSLGMGNEQFF.

The chain uses TRBV7-8 and TRBJ1-4, with no clear D. CDR1 SGHVS and CDR2 FQNEAQ come from the germline V gene. This CDR3 contains 11 residues. Trimming removed 7 bases from V and 11 bases from J, with 11 bases in between. The CDR3 region has the DNA TGTGCCAGCACCCTAGCTGACAAACTGTTTTTT. Protein: CASTLADKLFF. Filled out from reference TRBV7-8 and TRBJ1-4, the complete variable domain reads GAGVSQSPRYKVAKRGQDVALRCDPISGHVSLFWYQQALGQGPEFLTYFQNEAQLDKSGLPSDRFFAERPEGSVSTLKIQRTQQEDSAVYLCASTLADKLFFGSGTQLSVL.

J is TRBJ2-3 and V is TRBV3-1 (or the pseudogene TRBV3-2), with no clear D. The V gene lost 8 bases and the J gene lost 1 base, with 16 bases spanning the gap. The CDR3 runs to 15 residues. Per the germline V gene, CDR1 is LGHDT and CDR2 is YNNKEL (reference sequence). CDR3 sequence (DNA): TGTGCCAGCTGGTCCGGACCCTCTGGCACAGATACGCAGTATTTT. Translated: CASWSGPSGTDTQYF.

This clone was recorded once. V is TRBV5-4 and J is TRBJ2-7, with 11 bases identical to TRBD1. From germline, CDR1 is SGHNT and CDR2 YYREEE (reference sequence). V trimming: 4 bases; J trimming: 5 bases; junction bases outside the gene matches: 2. This CDR3 comprises 13 residues. The chain's CDR3 is CASSLDRGHEQYF. The CDR3 DNA sequence: TGTGCCAGCAGCCTGGACAGGGGGCACGAGCAGTACTTC.

The gene calls are TRBV7-9 and TRBJ1-4; unclear D gene. CDR1 and CDR2 (germline): SEHNR, FQNEAQ (reference sequence). V shed 1 base and J shed 8 bases, with 8 bases lying between them. The CDR3 runs to 13 residues. CDR3 coding DNA: TGTGCCAGCAGCTTAGGGGGTAGCGAAAAACTGTTTTTT. This codes for CASSLGGSEKLFF. The full variable domain, with the rest looked up from reference TRBV7-9 and TRBJ1-4, is DTGVSQNPRHKITKRGQNVTFRCDPISEHNRLYWYRQTLGQGPEFLTYFQNEAQLEKSRLLSDRFSAERPKGSFSTLEIQRTEQGDSAMYLCASSLGGSEKLFFGSGTQLSVL.

The CDR3: CSASKGANQPQHF. CDR3 coding DNA: TGCAGTGCTAGTAAGGGGGCGAATCAGCCCCAGCATTTT. V is TRBV20-1 and J is TRBJ1-5; TRBD1 matches at 7 bases. CDR1 DFQATT and CDR2 SNEGSKA come from the germline V gene (reference sequence). The CDR3 is made up of 13 amino acids. J lost 4 bases, V lost 3 bases, and 3 bases had no gene match.

V usage is TRBV7-9 and J usage is TRBJ1-3; no firm D call. This CDR3 spans 15 amino acids. CDR1 and CDR2 from the germline V gene are SEHNR and FQNEAQ (reference sequence). V was pared by 4 bases and J by 0 bases, with 10 bases between. The CDR3 spells CASSSDRSSGNTIYF. CDR3 nucleotides: TGTGCCAGCAGCTCCGACCGTTCCTCTGGAAACACCATATATTTT.

The chain is built from TRBV30 and TRBJ2-7, with D possibly matching TRBD2 (5 bases). V lost 4 bases and J 5 bases, leaving 9 bases between the germline ends. CDR3 length: 11 residues. Germline values: CDR1 GTSNPN, CDR2 SVGIG (reference sequence). CDR3 sequence reads: CAWNWENEQYF. DNA of the CDR3: TGTGCCTGGAATTGGGAGAACGAGCAGTACTTC.

The chain employs TRBV28 and TRBJ2-1; the D is unclear. CDR1 and CDR2 (germline): MDHEN, SYDVKM. This CDR3 has 14 amino acids. The V and J ends lost 5 bases and 0 bases respectively, with 8 bases between them. CDR3 in DNA: TGTGCCAGCAGTCCCCGCGCCTCCTACAATGAGCAGTTCTTC. Its translation is CASSPRASYNEQFF. Combining the CDR3 with reference TRBV28 and TRBJ2-1 gives the whole variable domain DVKVTQSSRYLVKRTGEKVFLECVQDMDHENMFWYRQDPGLGLRLIYFSYDVKMKEKGDIPEGYSVSREKKERFSLILESASTNQTSMYLCASSPRASYNEQFFGPGTRLTVL.

The gene calls are TRBV7-8 and TRBJ2-2, with a tentative D call TRBD1 (5 bases). The CDR3 is 19 amino acids. V lost 5 bases and J lost 1, with 23 bases in between. The germline CDR1 and CDR2 sequences are SGHVS and FQNEAQ. CDR3 coding DNA: TGTGCCAGCAGCCTCTACTACGACCCGACAGAAGGGAACACCGGGGAGCTGTTTTTT. This translates into CASSLYYDPTEGNTGELFF.

V usage is TRBV9 and J usage is TRBJ2-3; D might be TRBD1 (5 bases). The CDR3 contains 16 residues. Germline values: CDR1 SGDLS, CDR2 YYNGEE. V lost 0 bases, J lost 0 bases, and 11 bases lay in between. The CDR3 here is CASSVVGRLSTDTQYF. The CDR3 DNA reads TGTGCCAGCAGCGTAGTGGGGCGGCTTAGCACAGATACGCAGTATTTT.

This rearrangement joins TRBV7-2 to TRBJ1-1, with no clear D. V dropped 5 bases and J dropped 11 bases, with 12 bases sitting between them. The V gene's germline CDR1 is SGHTA and CDR2 FQGNSA. The CDR3 runs 11 residues. The CDR3 DNA follows: TGTGCCAGCAGCCTGCTTCAGTTGGCTTTCTTT. Protein product: CASSLLQLAFF.

The chain carries TRBV14 and TRBJ1-2, with D tentatively TRBD1 (5 bases). Germline values: CDR1 SGHDN, CDR2 FVKESK. The CDR3 length is 13 residues. V was trimmed by 5 bases and J by 5 bases, leaving 12 bases between them. The CDR3: CASSFGAAYGYTF. The CDR3 nucleotides read TGTGCCAGCAGCTTCGGGGCTGCGTATGGCTACACCTTC.

This chain uses TRBV10-3 with TRBJ1-6, with unresolved D. The CDR3 length is 15 residues. V was clipped by 5 bases and J by 0 bases, with 8 bases between them. Germline V gene sequence: CDR1 ENHRY, CDR2 SYGVKD. The CDR3 DNA follows: TGTGCCATCAGTTCCTGGAGCTCCTATAATTCACCCCTCCACTTT. Its translation is CAISSWSSYNSPLHF.

V is TRBV11-2 and J is TRBJ2-1; 12 bases fit TRBD2. Germline-derived CDR1 and CDR2 are SGHAT and FQNNGV. V trimming: 4 bases; J trimming: 3 bases; junction bases outside the gene matches: 4. The length of the CDR3 is 16 residues. The CDR3 nucleotides read TGTGCCAGCAGCTCTTTGGGACTAGCGGGCTACAATGAGCAGTTCTTC. Translated: CASSSLGLAGYNEQFF.

In its sample, this clone was seen once. J is TRBJ2-2 and V is TRBV7-9; perhaps TRBD2 as D (7 bases). V lost 8 bases and J 1 base, leaving 14 bases between the germline ends. Looked up from germline, CDR1 is SEHNR and CDR2 is FQNEAQ (reference sequence). This CDR3 is 15 amino acids long. The CDR3 sequence is CASLGGPMNTGELFF. The CDR3 DNA sequence: TGTGCCAGCCTCGGGGGGCCTATGAACACCGGGGAGCTGTTTTTT. Combining the CDR3 with reference TRBV7-9 and TRBJ2-2 gives the whole variable domain DTGVSQNPRHKITKRGQNVTFRCDPISEHNRLYWYRQTLGQGPEFLTYFQNEAQLEKSRLLSDRFSAERPKGSFSTLEIQRTEQGDSAMYLCASLGGPMNTGELFFGEGSRLTVL.

The J gene is TRBJ1-3, the V gene TRBV5-1; D unresolved. This CDR3 is built from 14 residues. Germline V gene data show CDR1 as SGHRS and CDR2 as YFSETQ. V lost 0 bases and J lost 0, with 4 bases in between. CDR3 protein: CASSLDSSGNTIYF. The CDR3 nucleotides are TGCGCCAGCAGCTTGGACAGCTCTGGAAACACCATATATTTT.

The chain employs TRBV6-5 and TRBJ2-5; TRBD1 agrees at 7 bases. Germline-derived CDR1 and CDR2 are MNHEY and SVGAGI. Trimming took 5 bases from V and 7 from J; bases not matched to a gene: 10. The CDR3 extends over 14 amino acids. The DNA of the CDR3 is TGTGCCAGCAGTCCCCGGACAGGCCTTGGGACCCAGTACTTC. As protein: CASSPRTGLGTQYF.

The V call is TRBV14, the J call TRBJ1-3, with D hard to call. Between the trimmed V and J ends, which lost 0 bases and 0 bases, there was a span of 6 bases. Looked up from germline, CDR1 is SGHDN and CDR2 is FVKESK. This CDR3 spans 15 amino acids. The CDR3 region is CASSQEWGSGNTIYF. CDR3 DNA: TGTGCCAGCAGCCAAGAATGGGGCTCTGGAAACACCATATATTTT.

The V gene is TRBV2, the J gene TRBJ1-2; 8 bases agree with TRBD1. The germline gives CDR1 SNHLY, CDR2 FYNNEI. V was pared by 6 bases and J by 8 bases, with 11 bases of the junction left unmatched. CDR3 size: 14 residues. CDR3 DNA sequence: TGTGCCAGCAGCCGGACAGGGATATGGAACGGCTACACCTTC. Translation gives CASSRTGIWNGYTF.